This TCR beta chain was profiled in a study of T cell responses to AZD1222 COVID-19 vaccine. Background on the study: Researchers grouped second doses given at about 4 or about 12 weeks into one pool.

The CDR3 is 15 residues long. CDR1 and CDR2 (germline): LGHDT, YNNKEL (reference sequence). V lost 1 base, J lost 9 bases, and 5 bases stayed unmatched. Sequenced by immunoSEQ multiplex PCR; TCRdb stores in-frame clones only, minus some. The table has roughly 180,000 clones, around 93% seen once. Study-level findings and limits: Sampling captured repertoires only after the peak T cell response.

About this clone itself: What it recognizes is unknown.

This receptor was taken from an adult in good health. Sequenced here: peripheral blood, sampled on day 0 of AZD1222 vaccination. V is TRBV3-1 (or the pseudogene TRBV3-2) and J is TRBJ2-6; 8 bases are a match to TRBD2. The CDR3 loop is CASSQGRGAGNVLTF. CDR3 bases: TGTGCCAGCAGCCAAGGGCGGGGGGCTGGCAACGTCCTGACTTTC.